Listed below are T cell receptor beta chains from one sample, sequenced in a study of post-analysis software for immune sequencing data. TCRdb ran MiXCR on the PCR reads and lists one entry per CDR3 protein. The sample contains 820,000 or so distinct CDR3 sequences, around 50% of which appear only once. The sequencing input was blood. The source of these receptors is a girl aged 10 to 17 with multiple sclerosis. CDR3s include the opening cysteine and the closing phenylalanine or tryptophan. D genes are given only for firm matches. A clone size is listed for some rows: how often the clone was seen (once, few, many), or a class if it is expanded.

D gene | clone size | J gene | V gene | CDR3 protein | CDR3 DNA
TRBD2 | - | TRBJ2-7 | TRBV20-1 | CSAWAGGSYVQYF | TGCAGTGCTTGGGCGGGGGGATCCTACGTGCAGTACTTC
- | - | TRBJ1-1 | TRBV7-3 | CASSLGQTDEAFF | TGTGCCAGCAGCTTAGGGCAGACCGATGAAGCTTTCTTT
- | - | TRBJ2-3 | TRBV7-3 | CASSFDSHTDTQYF | TGTGCCAGCAGCTTCGACAGCCACACAGATACGCAGTATTTT
- | - | TRBJ2-7 | TRBV27 | CASSRLAHSYEQYF | TGTGCCAGCAGTCGGCTAGCGCACTCCTACGAGCAGTACTTC
- | - | TRBJ1-5 | TRBV21-1 | CASSDPGTGNQPQHF | TGTGCCAGCAGCGACCCCGGGACAGGGAATCAGCCCCAGCATTTT
TRBD1 | few | TRBJ1-2 | TRBV29-1 | CSVDPGTGFNGYTF | TGCAGCGTTGACCCCGGGACAGGGTTCAATGGCTACACCTTC
TRBD2 | - | TRBJ2-2 | TRBV5-5 | CASTLGLAGASTGELFF | TGTGCCAGCACCCTGGGACTAGCGGGAGCCTCGACCGGGGAGCTGTTTTTT
- | - | TRBJ2-6 | TRBV20-1 | CSAPARGNVRTF | TGCAGTGCTCCGGCGAGGGGAAACGTCCGGACTTTC
- | - | TRBJ2-3 | TRBV7-9 | CASSSRTDPDTQYF | TGTGCCAGCAGCTCAAGGACGGACCCTGATACGCAGTATTTT
TRBD2 | - | TRBJ2-7 | TRBV20-1 | CSARRLAVYEQYF | TGCAGTGCTAGAAGGCTAGCGGTCTACGAGCAGTACTTC
- | - | TRBJ2-5 | TRBV7-9 | CASSLAPGRTIGTQYF | TGTGCCAGCAGCTTAGCCCCGGGACGGACGATCGGGACCCAGTACTTC
- | - | TRBJ1-2 | TRBV7-9 | CASSLGTVSPPKYGYTF | TGTGCCAGCAGCTTAGGGACGGTTTCCCCGCCTAAGTATGGCTACACCTTC
- | - | TRBJ1-5 | TRBV24-1 | CATSAASNQPQHF | TGTGCCACCAGTGCAGCGAGCAATCAGCCCCAGCATTTT
- | - | TRBJ1-5 | TRBV5-1 | CASSLGGERNQPQHF | TGCGCCAGCAGCTTGGGCGGGGAGAGGAATCAGCCCCAGCATTTT
- | - | TRBJ2-5 | TRBV3-1 | CASSPRNRRETQYF | TGTGCCAGCAGCCCCAGAAACCGGAGGGAGACCCAGTACTTC
TRBD2 | - | TRBJ2-1 | TRBV5-5 | CATRSTGLVYNEQFF | TGTGCCACACGTTCCACCGGACTAGTCTACAATGAGCAGTTCTTC
- | - | TRBJ2-1 | TRBV7-8 | CASSLVSQYGEQFF | TGTGCCAGCAGCTTAGTATCACAGTATGGTGAGCAGTTCTTC
- | - | TRBJ2-3 | TRBV7-3 | CASSSLTSGTQYF | TGTGCCAGCAGCTCCCTGACTAGTGGTACGCAGTATTTT
TRBD1 | - | TRBJ1-2 | TRBV2 | CATTGDGTAYYGYTF | TGTGCCACGACAGGGGACGGGACAGCATACTATGGCTACACCTTC
- | - | TRBJ2-4 | TRBV5-1 | CASSFEGTKNIQYF | TGCGCCAGCAGCTTTGAGGGAACCAAAAACATTCAGTACTTC